This is a list of T cell receptor beta chains from one sample in a study of cytomegalovirus exposure and HLA in healthy donors. The assay was immunoSEQ multiplex PCR, and TCRdb's table has in-frame clones only and misses some. Among about 71,000 clones, 65% to 75% were seen once, and the ten largest hold about 7.4%. Sequencing used PBMCs. Receptors were obtained from a man aged 35-49 years in good health and CMV-seropositive. Both conserved end residues are part of each CDR3. The D gene is left open where the match is weak. Clone size, where shown, is once, few, many, or a class for clones that have expanded.

D: .
V: TRBV6-1
size: .
J: TRBJ2-5
CDR3: CASSEQAEGRQTQYF
DNA: TGTGCCAGCAGTGAACAGGCGGAGGGGCGGCAGACCCAGTACTTC

D: .
V: TRBV7-8
size: once
J: TRBJ1-1
CDR3: CASSMRGTEAFF
DNA: TGTGCCAGCAGCATGCGAGGTACCGAAGCTTTCTTT

D: .
V: TRBV12-5
size: .
J: TRBJ2-7
CDR3: CASGLRRDSYEQYF
DNA: TGTGCTAGTGGTTTGAGACGGGACTCCTACGAGCAGTACTTC

D: .
V: TRBV20-1
size: .
J: TRBJ1-1
CDR3: CSARDGSKAFF
DNA: TGCAGTGCTAGAGATGGGAGTAAAGCTTTCTTT

D: TRBD1
V: TRBV29-1
size: .
J: TRBJ2-7
CDR3: CSVVPRTGVGYEQYF
DNA: TGCAGCGTTGTCCCCCGGACAGGGGTCGGCTACGAGCAGTACTTC

D: TRBD2
V: TRBV19
size: few
J: TRBJ2-2
CDR3: CASSKAGVNTGELFF
DNA: TGTGCCAGTAGTAAGGCGGGGGTGAACACCGGGGAGCTGTTTTTT

D: .
V: TRBV6-1
size: .
J: TRBJ2-7
CDR3: CASSEAADISLYEQYF
DNA: TGTGCCAGCAGTGAAGCGGCTGACATCTCCCTCTACGAGCAGTACTTC

D: .
V: TRBV15
size: .
J: TRBJ2-7
CDR3: CATSRGQAVSSDEQYF
DNA: TGTGCCACCAGCAGAGGGCAAGCAGTCTCAAGCGACGAGCAGTACTTC

D: .
V: TRBV2
size: .
J: TRBJ2-2
CDR3: CASGQRWTGELFF
DNA: TGTGCCAGCGGACAGAGATGGACCGGGGAGCTGTTTTTT

D: TRBD1
V: TRBV5-4
size: .
J: TRBJ1-4
CDR3: CASSPRQGSTNEKLFF
DNA: TGTGCCAGCAGCCCGAGACAGGGCTCAACTAATGAAAAACTGTTTTTT

D: .
V: TRBV6-6
size: .
J: TRBJ1-2
CDR3: CASSYPGGGEDGYTF
DNA: TGTGCCAGCAGTTACCCCGGGGGAGGGGAGGATGGCTACACCTTC

D: .
V: TRBV11-2
size: few
J: TRBJ2-5
CDR3: CASSPLSGVGETQYF
DNA: TGTGCCAGCAGCCCTTTGTCCGGAGTAGGAGAGACCCAGTACTTC

D: .
V: TRBV28
size: .
J: TRBJ1-2
CDR3: CASSLARGGYYGYTF
DNA: TGTGCCAGCAGTCTGGCCAGGGGCGGCTACTATGGCTACACCTTC

D: TRBD1
V: TRBV6-5
size: .
J: TRBJ2-7
CDR3: CASASPPQGAREQYF
DNA: TGTGCCAGCGCCTCACCCCCCCAGGGGGCCCGAGAGCAGTACTTC

D: .
V: TRBV5-1
size: .
J: TRBJ1-1
CDR3: CASSPGEGDTEAFF
DNA: TGCGCCAGCAGCCCTGGGGAGGGGGACACTGAAGCTTTCTTT

D: TRBD1
V: TRBV5-1
size: few
J: TRBJ2-2
CDR3: CASSSGPTGETGELFF
DNA: TGCGCCAGCAGCTCGGGTCCGACAGGGGAAACCGGGGAGCTGTTTTTT

D: TRBD2
V: TRBV6-5
size: few
J: TRBJ2-7
CDR3: CASSSPSGRSNEQYF
DNA: TGTGCCAGCAGTTCACCTAGCGGGAGATCGAACGAGCAGTACTTC

D: TRBD2
V: TRBV6-5
size: once
J: TRBJ2-1
CDR3: CASRFPGLRNEQFF
DNA: TGTGCCAGCAGATTCCCGGGACTAAGGAATGAGCAGTTCTTC

D: .
V: TRBV7-8
size: .
J: TRBJ1-5
CDR3: CASSPSRQQYSPQHF
DNA: TGTGCCAGCAGCCCGTCCCGACAGCAGTATTCGCCCCAGCATTTT

D: TRBD1
V: TRBV15
size: few
J: TRBJ2-1
CDR3: CATERDRGVYNEQFF
DNA: TGTGCCACGGAGAGGGACAGGGGGGTTTACAATGAGCAGTTCTTC

D: TRBD1
V: TRBV5-4
size: .
J: TRBJ2-1
CDR3: CASSLGGTGAYNEQFF
DNA: TGTGCCAGCAGCTTGGGGGGGACAGGGGCCTACAATGAGCAGTTCTTC

D: .
V: TRBV5-4
size: medium-sized
J: TRBJ1-2
CDR3: CASSGDRQGNYGYTF
DNA: TGTGCCAGCAGCGGTGATAGGCAGGGGAACTATGGCTACACCTTC

D: .
V: TRBV5-1
size: .
J: TRBJ2-7
CDR3: CASSLPSYEQYF
DNA: TGCGCCAGCAGCTTGCCCAGCTACGAGCAGTACTTC

D: .
V: TRBV9
size: once
J: TRBJ1-1
CDR3: CASSPTLRGEAFF
DNA: TGTGCCAGCAGCCCTACGTTGAGAGGTGAAGCTTTCTTT

D: TRBD1
V: TRBV15
size: .
J: TRBJ1-5
CDR3: CATSRDRVSGGQGKGQPQHF
DNA: TGTGCCACCAGCAGAGACCGCGTGTCTGGCGGACAGGGGAAAGGTCAGCCCCAGCATTTT

D: .
V: TRBV7-9
size: .
J: TRBJ2-1
CDR3: CASSRSQVLYNEQFF
DNA: TGTGCCAGCAGCCGGTCTCAGGTACTCTACAATGAGCAGTTCTTC

D: TRBD2
V: TRBV2
size: few
J: TRBJ2-5
CDR3: CASSRDYHQETQYF
DNA: TGTGCCAGCAGCCGGGACTATCACCAAGAGACCCAGTACTTC

D: TRBD1
V: TRBV7-9
size: .
J: TRBJ1-2
CDR3: CASSSGGLFYGYTF
DNA: TGTGCCAGCAGCTCAGGGGGTTTATTCTATGGCTACACCTTC

D: .
V: TRBV15
size: once
J: TRBJ1-4
CDR3: CATSRTGDTNEKLFF
DNA: TGTGCCACCAGCAGAACCGGGGACACCAATGAAAAACTGTTTTTT

D: TRBD1
V: TRBV6-5
size: few
J: TRBJ1-1
CDR3: CASTPPGTGVEAFF
DNA: TGTGCCAGCACCCCTCCCGGGACAGGGGTTGAAGCTTTCTTT

D: TRBD1
V: TRBV10-3
size: .
J: TRBJ1-3
CDR3: CAISKDRAPGNTIYF
DNA: TGTGCCATCAGTAAGGACAGGGCTCCTGGAAACACCATATATTTT

D: .
V: TRBV5-6
size: .
J: TRBJ1-6
CDR3: CASSHGQGNNSPLHF
DNA: TGTGCCAGCAGCCACGGCCAGGGAAATAATTCACCCCTCCACTTT

D: .
V: TRBV9
size: few
J: TRBJ2-3
CDR3: CASSVAGVFTDTQYF
DNA: TGTGCCAGCAGCGTAGCGGGGGTTTTCACAGATACGCAGTATTTT

D: .
V: TRBV7-9
size: .
J: TRBJ2-1
CDR3: CASSYEWRDGVNEQFF
DNA: TGTGCCAGCAGCTATGAATGGCGGGATGGGGTCAATGAGCAGTTCTTC

D: TRBD1
V: TRBV7-8
size: .
J: TRBJ1-5
CDR3: CASRPDRGSNQPQHF
DNA: TGTGCCAGCAGGCCAGACAGGGGGAGCAATCAGCCCCAGCATTTT

D: .
V: TRBV19
size: .
J: TRBJ1-5
CDR3: CASSILGDSNQPQHF
DNA: TGTGCCAGTAGTATTCTCGGGGATAGCAATCAGCCCCAGCATTTT

D: TRBD1
V: TRBV2
size: .
J: TRBJ2-4
CDR3: CASSGDLTGGENIQYF
DNA: TGTGCCAGCAGTGGAGACCTGACAGGGGGGGAAAACATTCAGTACTTC

D: .
V: TRBV4-2
size: .
J: TRBJ2-3
CDR3: CASSRTGTDTQYF
DNA: TGTGCCAGCAGTCGTACGGGCACAGATACGCAGTATTTT

D: TRBD2
V: TRBV5-1
size: .
J: TRBJ2-3
CDR3: CASSGGTTISTDTQYF
DNA: TGCGCCAGCAGCGGCGGGACTACGATTAGCACAGATACGCAGTATTTT

D: .
V: TRBV29-1
size: .
J: TRBJ2-7
CDR3: CSAQGASGTGEQYF
DNA: TGCAGCGCCCAGGGGGCTAGCGGGACGGGCGAGCAGTACTTC

D: .
V: TRBV9
size: once
J: TRBJ2-1
CDR3: CASSVDPISRYNEQFF
DNA: TGTGCCAGCAGCGTAGATCCTATATCCCGATACAATGAGCAGTTCTTC

D: .
V: TRBV30
size: once
J: TRBJ1-1
CDR3: CAWSVAPQGARLNGTEAFF
DNA: TGTGCCTGGAGTGTAGCCCCACAGGGAGCGAGGTTAAATGGCACTGAAGCTTTCTTT

D: .
V: TRBV5-1
size: .
J: TRBJ2-6
CDR3: CASSLDYSGANVLTF
DNA: TGCGCCAGCAGCTTGGACTACTCTGGGGCCAACGTCCTGACTTTC

D: TRBD2
V: TRBV7-2
size: .
J: TRBJ2-3
CDR3: CASSPGGAFHTDTQYF
DNA: TGTGCCAGCAGCCCCGGGGGGGCTTTCCACACAGATACGCAGTATTTT

D: TRBD1
V: TRBV7-8
size: once
J: TRBJ1-1
CDR3: CASSLDRGNTEAFF
DNA: TGTGCCAGCAGCTTAGACAGGGGGAACACTGAAGCTTTCTTT

D: TRBD1
V: TRBV5-6
size: .
J: TRBJ2-7
CDR3: CASSLALDRVGQYF
DNA: TGTGCCAGCAGCTTGGCCCTGGACAGGGTAGGGCAGTACTTC

D: TRBD1
V: TRBV7-8
size: .
J: TRBJ1-4
CDR3: CASSLNAGGKEKLFF
DNA: TGTGCCAGCAGCTTGAACGCAGGGGGTAAAGAAAAACTGTTTTTT

D: TRBD1
V: TRBV29-1
size: .
J: TRBJ2-5
CDR3: CSARDRGNGETQYF
DNA: TGCAGCGCGCGGGACAGGGGGAACGGAGAGACCCAGTACTTC

D: TRBD2
V: TRBV27
size: few
J: TRBJ2-5
CDR3: CASSSSTGLGLAGKETQYF
DNA: TGTGCCAGCAGTTCCTCGACAGGCCTAGGACTAGCGGGCAAAGAGACCCAGTACTTC

D: TRBD1
V: TRBV29-1
size: few
J: TRBJ2-1
CDR3: CSGAGTGNNEQFF
DNA: TGCAGCGGCGCCGGGACAGGGAACAATGAGCAGTTCTTC

D: TRBD2
V: TRBV10-3
size: .
J: TRBJ2-2
CDR3: CAISDPGGTGELFF
DNA: TGTGCCATCAGTGACCCGGGGGGAACCGGGGAGCTGTTTTTT

D: .
V: TRBV19
size: .
J: TRBJ1-1
CDR3: CASSRRQEVMNTEAFF
DNA: TGTGCCAGTAGCCGCCGACAGGAAGTAATGAACACTGAAGCTTTCTTT